The entry that follows covers one T cell receptor beta chain sequence. Germline assignment: CDR1 LGHDT and CDR2 YNNKEL (reference sequence). The ends were cut back, 4 bases at V and 6 bases at J, with 8 bases in the middle. CDR3 length: 12 residues. The data were taken from a study of blood T cell repertoires in COVID-19. Study details: Some COVID-19 samples were acute and others convalescent; all came from the United States, Italy and Spain.

The method was immunoSEQ multiplex PCR; TCRdb's version includes in-frame clones alone and lacks a portion of them. The profile shows 150,000 or so clones, more than 65% of them singletons. V gene TRBV3-1 (or the pseudogene TRBV3-2) combines with J gene TRBJ2-3; D is undetermined. The source is a man in his fifties or sixties who had recovered from COVID-19. Input material: PBMCs or T cells enriched from blood (not recorded which). CDR3: CASSPAADTQYF. Here the CDR3 DNA reads TGTGCCAGCAGCCCCGCCGCGGATACGCAGTATTTT.